What follows describes a single T cell receptor beta chain. This entry belongs to a study of T cell responses to AZD1222 COVID-19 vaccine. Turning to the study itself: Pooled in the analysis were second doses at about 4 or about 12 weeks.

Only in-frame clones appear in the TCRdb table, and some are missing; sequencing was by immunoSEQ multiplex PCR. The sample yields about 120,000 clones, about nine tenths seen once. CDR3 length: 13 amino acids. Trimming took off 8 bases at V and 7 bases at J, with 16 bases between the two ends. Germline values: CDR1 WNHNN, CDR2 SYGVQD (reference sequence). The rearrangement joins TRBV10-1 to TRBJ2-3, with D possibly matching TRBD2 (5 bases). Sequencing used peripheral blood, obtained on day 0 of AZD1222 vaccination. The source of this sequence is an adult in good health. The CDR3: CASGERTGNTQYF. The CDR3 nucleotides are TGCGCCAGCGGGGAACGGACGGGAAATACGCAGTATTTT.